These T cell receptor beta chains were read from a single sample in a study of human T cells and chemical hapten exposure. MiXCR, applied by TCRdb to the RACE reads, yields one record per CDR3 protein. The sample has 87,000 or so distinct CDR3 sequences; 8% to 10% are singletons. The sequencing used whole blood, collected in connection with sensitization to the hapten diphenylcyclopropenone (DPC). These receptors originate from a woman in her thirties or forties with alopecia areata. Some clones in this sample may be carry-over from other donors' samples. Both conserved end residues are part of each CDR3. D genes are given only for firm matches. The size of a clone is reported for some rows only, either as once, few or many, or as a class for expanded clones.

j_call d_call clone_size v_call cdr3_nt cdr3_aa
TRBJ1-1 - many TRBV4-1 TGCGCCAGCAGCCTAGACAAGGCGAACACTGAAGCTTTCTTT CASSLDKANTEAFF
TRBJ1-5 - many TRBV4-1 TGCGCCAGCAGCCAAGAAGGCTCGGGGCCTAACCAGCCCCAGCATTTT CASSQEGSGPNQPQHF
TRBJ1-1 - - TRBV5-1 TGCGCCAGCAGCTTGGGGACAGCGAACACTGAAGCTTTCTTT CASSLGTANTEAFF
TRBJ2-3 TRBD2 - TRBV12-3/TRBV12-4 TGTGCCAGCAGTTTGGCGGGGGTCGCCACAGATACGCAGTATTTT CASSLAGVATDTQYF
TRBJ2-1 TRBD2 few TRBV20-1 TGCAGTGCGATCTCCGGACTAGCGGGGGCCTACAATGAGCAGTTCTTC CSAISGLAGAYNEQFF
TRBJ1-5 - many TRBV5-1 TGCGCCAGCAGCTTCTCCAGTGATCAGCCCCAGCATTTT CASSFSSDQPQHF
TRBJ2-7 - few TRBV28 TGTGCCAGCAGTTTATCAGGGGCGGACGAGCAGTACTTC CASSLSGADEQYF
TRBJ1-2 - many TRBV4-3 TGCGCCAGCAGCCCCGAAGGTCCAACCGAGATTTATGGCTACACCTTC CASSPEGPTEIYGYTF
TRBJ2-5 TRBD2 few TRBV7-9 TGTGCCCTGGGCACTAGCGGACAAGAGACCCAGTACTTC CALGTSGQETQYF
TRBJ2-3 TRBD2 - TRBV15 TGTGCCACCAGCAGAGAACTAGCGGGGTCCACAGATACGCAGTATTTT CATSRELAGSTDTQYF
TRBJ2-7 - many TRBV9 TGTGCCAGCAGCGCGGGACTTCCTCTCTCCTACGAGCAGTACTTC CASSAGLPLSYEQYF
TRBJ2-1 - few TRBV29-1 TGCAGCGTCCTCGGGGAATACAATGAGCAGTTCTTC CSVLGEYNEQFF
TRBJ1-5 - many TRBV7-9 TGTGCCAGCAGCTCAGGCGAGGGGCAGCCCCAGCATTTT CASSSGEGQPQHF
TRBJ2-5 - - TRBV7-7 TGTGCTAGCAGCTTAGACGGCGGCGAAGAGACCCAGTACTTC CASSLDGGEETQYF
TRBJ2-3 - many TRBV7-2 TGTGCCAGCAGCCCGATGGGAGTTGCCCCAGATACGCAGTATTTT CASSPMGVAPDTQYF
TRBJ1-1 - few TRBV12-3/TRBV12-4 TGTGCCAGCAGGCCCGGAGGGATGAACACTGAAGCTTTCTTT CASRPGGMNTEAFF
TRBJ2-3 - few TRBV5-1 TGCGCCAGCAGCCCCCTTCCGGCGGGAGATACGCAGTATTTT CASSPLPAGDTQYF
TRBJ2-1 TRBD2 few TRBV27 TGTGCCAGCAGGTCCCGACTAGCGGGGGGCCAAAATGAGCAGTTCTTC CASRSRLAGGQNEQFF
TRBJ2-1 - - TRBV11-2 TGTGCCAGCAGGGTGAGAGGGAATGAGCAGTTCTTC CASRVRGNEQFF
TRBJ1-3 - many TRBV5-8 TGTGCCAGCAGCTTAGGACTTAGCTCTGGAAACACCATATATTTT CASSLGLSSGNTIYF
TRBJ1-2 TRBD1 many TRBV19 TGTGCCAGTAGTATATCCGGGACAGGGGGCTTCTATGGCTACACCTTC CASSISGTGGFYGYTF
TRBJ2-3 - - TRBV7-9 TGTGCCAGCAGCCCCCGGCGGACTAGCACAGATACGCAGTATTTT CASSPRRTSTDTQYF
TRBJ1-1 - many TRBV28 TGTGCCAGCAGTCCAGGGGATAGGAGCACTGAAGCTTTCTTT CASSPGDRSTEAFF
TRBJ2-7 - many TRBV29-1 TGCAGCGTTGGAGCAGGGACCTACGAGCAGTACTTC CSVGAGTYEQYF
TRBJ2-3 - few TRBV3-1 TGTGCCAGCAGCGCCCTGGGCGGAAGAGGCACAGATACGCAGTATTTT CASSALGGRGTDTQYF
TRBJ2-3 - - TRBV29-1 TGCAGCGTCGGAGGGGCAGGGGGGAGAGATACGCAGTATTTT CSVGGAGGRDTQYF
TRBJ2-5 - few TRBV5-1 TGCGCCAGCAGCTTGGAGATATCGGAGACCCAGTACTTC CASSLEISETQYF
TRBJ2-7 - few TRBV7-9 TGTGCCAGCAGCCCCGGACCCCTACCCTACGAGCAGTACTTC CASSPGPLPYEQYF
TRBJ2-1 TRBD1 many TRBV24-1 TGTGCCACCAGTGATTTGTATTCTGCGGGACAGGGGTATCGGGAGCAGTTCTTC CATSDLYSAGQGYREQFF
TRBJ1-1 - many TRBV28 TGTGCCAGCCCCCCATCAAAGGGAAAGACTGAAGCTTTCTTT CASPPSKGKTEAFF
TRBJ2-7 - many TRBV6-2/TRBV6-3 TGTGCCAGCACGAAGTTCGGTTACGAGCAGTACTTC CASTKFGYEQYF
TRBJ2-7 TRBD1 few TRBV28 TGTGCCAGCATCCCAGGGGGCAGCTCCTACGAGCAGTACTTC CASIPGGSSYEQYF
TRBJ1-4 TRBD1 many TRBV6-6 TGTGCCAGCAGTGTCCCCGGGACAGGGGTACCGAGGAATGAAAAACTGTTTTTT CASSVPGTGVPRNEKLFF
TRBJ1-2 - many TRBV6-5 TGTGCCAGCACTCCCGCGGAGGAAGCGGGCTATGGCTACACCTTC CASTPAEEAGYGYTF
TRBJ2-1 TRBD2 few TRBV5-6 TGTGCCAGCCGGACTAGCGGCTACAATGAGCAGTTCTTC CASRTSGYNEQFF
TRBJ1-1 - many TRBV7-9 TGTGCCAGCAGCCTGACAGGCAACTCGAACACTGAAGCTTTCTTT CASSLTGNSNTEAFF
TRBJ2-5 - few TRBV5-1 TGCGCCAGCAGCGTTAACGGGGCCCTGGAGACCCAGTACTTC CASSVNGALETQYF
TRBJ2-5 - few TRBV3-1 TGTGCCAGCAGCCAAGATCGAGCGTCTCAAGAGACCCAGTACTTC CASSQDRASQETQYF
TRBJ2-2 - few TRBV19 TGTGCCAGTAGCTTAAGGTCCGGGGAGCTGTTTTTT CASSLRSGELFF
TRBJ1-2 - few TRBV5-4 TGTGCCAGCAGCCCCGCCGGCCAAACCTACTATGGCTACACCTTC CASSPAGQTYYGYTF
TRBJ2-3 - many TRBV4-3 TGCGCCAGCAGCCTGACTAGGGTCACAGATACGCAGTATTTT CASSLTRVTDTQYF
TRBJ2-4 - few TRBV9 TGTGCCAGCAGCCCTACTCCTAAGGACTACATTCAGTACTTC CASSPTPKDYIQYF
TRBJ1-5 - many TRBV6-5 TGTGCCAGCAGTCCAGACCATAGCAATCAGCCCCAGCATTTT CASSPDHSNQPQHF
TRBJ1-5 - many TRBV30 TGTGCCTGGAGTGTACCAGGGTCGGGACAGCCCCAGCATTTT CAWSVPGSGQPQHF
TRBJ2-2 - many TRBV2 TGTGCCAGCAGGTCGGACATCGTCTGGGGGGAGCTGTTTTTT CASRSDIVWGELFF
TRBJ2-3 - many TRBV5-1 TGCGCCAGCAGCCTATACATGACCTTGGATACGCAGTATTTT CASSLYMTLDTQYF
TRBJ1-3 - - TRBV2 TGTGCCAGCAGTTATGTGGCCGGAAACACCATATATTTT CASSYVAGNTIYF
TRBJ2-2 - - TRBV19 TGTGCCACCTCTCTAATCTCCAGGGGCCGGGACACCGGGGAGCTGTTTTTT CATSLISRGRDTGELFF
TRBJ1-3 - - TRBV12-3/TRBV12-4 TGTGCCAGCCCTGGGGAGTCCGTTGGAAACACCATATATTTT CASPGESVGNTIYF
TRBJ1-1 - many TRBV29-1 TGCAGCGTTGAACGGGGCGGGGATGAAGCTTTCTTT CSVERGGDEAFF
TRBJ1-4 - - TRBV18 TGTGCCAGCTCACACGATCGTTTGCATGAAAAACTGTTTTTT CASSHDRLHEKLFF